A single sample gave rise to the 5 T cell receptor beta chains below, sequenced in a study of cytomegalovirus exposure and HLA in healthy donors. PCR primers comprised 60 Vbeta and 13 Jbeta primers. TCRdb's copy holds only in-frame clones and misses some; the assay was immunoSEQ multiplex PCR. The data contain about 75,000 clones, 80% to 90% of them singletons. Sequencing used PBMCs. These receptors were collected from an older man in good health and CMV-seropositive.

The chain recombines TRBV27 with TRBJ2-3; D is unresolved. V lost 6 bases and J 2 bases, leaving 12 bases between the germline ends. CDR1 MNHEY and CDR2 SMNVEV come from the germline V gene (reference sequence). The CDR3 has 14 amino acids. CDR3 residues: CASRIRTITDTQYF. DNA for the CDR3: TGTGCCAGCAGGATCCGCACAATCACAGATACGCAGTATTTT.

This chain connects TRBV4-1 to TRBJ2-5, with D possibly matching TRBD2 (6 bases). CDR3 size: 14 residues. The germline V and J ends were trimmed by 1 base and 4 bases, with 10 bases remaining between them. CDR1 and CDR2 (germline): MGHRA, YSYEKL. Here the CDR3 reads CASSQGGRRETQYF. CDR3 DNA: TGCGCCAGCAGCCAAGGTGGGAGGAGAGAGACCCAGTACTTC.

This clone has a handful of counts. The V and J genes are TRBV6-1 and TRBJ2-7; the D gene is possibly TRBD1 (6 bases). The CDR3 is 11 amino acids. V was trimmed by 2 bases and J by 11 bases, leaving 10 bases between them. Germline V CDR1 and CDR2: MNHNS, SASEGT. CDR3 bases: TGTGCCAGCAGTGAAACGGACAGAGAGTACTTC. Its protein product is CASSETDREYF.

The J gene is TRBJ1-2, the V gene TRBV10-3; no clear D gene. The CDR3 consists of 13 residues. V lost 0 bases to trimming and J lost 11 bases, with 13 bases between them. Germline V gives CDR1 ENHRY, CDR2 SYGVKD. The CDR3 DNA follows: TGTGCCATCAGTGAGTCTGGAGGGCGCCTTTACACCTTC. Protein product: CAISESGGRLYTF.

The genes are TRBV5-1 and TRBJ2-2; 10 bases map to TRBD1. V shed 2 bases and J 7 bases; nucleotides not matched to a gene: 5. The CDR3 has 15 amino acids. Germline CDR1 and CDR2: SGHRS and YFSETQ. The CDR3 region is CASSFGTGVGGELFF. The CDR3 nucleotides read TGCGCCAGCAGCTTCGGGACAGGGGTTGGCGGGGAGCTGTTTTTT.